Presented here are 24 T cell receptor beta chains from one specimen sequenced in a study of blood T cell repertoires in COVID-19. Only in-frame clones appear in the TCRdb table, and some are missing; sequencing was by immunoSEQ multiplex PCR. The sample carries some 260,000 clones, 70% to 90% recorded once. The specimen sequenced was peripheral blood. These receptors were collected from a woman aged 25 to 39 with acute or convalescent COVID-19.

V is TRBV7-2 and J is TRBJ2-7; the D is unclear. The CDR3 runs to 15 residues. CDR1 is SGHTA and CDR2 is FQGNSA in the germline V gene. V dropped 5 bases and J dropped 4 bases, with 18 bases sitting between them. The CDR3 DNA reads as TGTGCCAGCAGCCCCCCCGGGTGGGTCAAATACGAGCAGTACTTC. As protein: CASSPPGWVKYEQYF.

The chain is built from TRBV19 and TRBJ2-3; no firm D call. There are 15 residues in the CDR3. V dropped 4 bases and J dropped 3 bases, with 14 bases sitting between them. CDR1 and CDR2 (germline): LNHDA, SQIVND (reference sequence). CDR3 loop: CASSTIMTVTDTQYF. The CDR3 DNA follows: TGTGCCAGTAGTACTATAATGACTGTGACAGATACGCAGTATTTT.

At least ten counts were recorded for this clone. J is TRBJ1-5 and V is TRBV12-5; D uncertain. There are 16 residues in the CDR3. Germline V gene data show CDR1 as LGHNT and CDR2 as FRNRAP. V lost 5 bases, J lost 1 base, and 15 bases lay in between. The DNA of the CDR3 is TGTGCTAGTGGTCTGTCGTGGGGAGGGAGCAATCAGCCCCAGCATTTT. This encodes CASGLSWGGSNQPQHF.

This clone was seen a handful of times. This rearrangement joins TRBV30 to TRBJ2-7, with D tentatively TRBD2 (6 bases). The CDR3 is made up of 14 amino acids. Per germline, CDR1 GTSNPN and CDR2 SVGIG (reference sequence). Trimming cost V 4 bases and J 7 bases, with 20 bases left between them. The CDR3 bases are TGTGCCTGGACCTGGGGCGGGGTCCCCTTAGAGCAGTACTTC. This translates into CAWTWGGVPLEQYF.

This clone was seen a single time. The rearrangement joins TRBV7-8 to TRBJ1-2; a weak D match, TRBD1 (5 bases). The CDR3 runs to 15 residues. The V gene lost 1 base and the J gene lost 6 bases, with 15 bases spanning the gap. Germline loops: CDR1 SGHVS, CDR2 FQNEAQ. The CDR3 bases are TGTGCCAGCAGCTTAGTAGGCAGGGCCAGGGATGGCTACACCTTC. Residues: CASSLVGRARDGYTF.

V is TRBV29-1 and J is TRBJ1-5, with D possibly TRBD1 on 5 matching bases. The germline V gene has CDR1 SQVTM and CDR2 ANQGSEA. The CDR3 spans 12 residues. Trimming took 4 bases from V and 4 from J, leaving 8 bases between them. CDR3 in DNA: TGCAGCGTTGGCGACAGAAATCAGCCCCAGCATTTT. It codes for CSVGDRNQPQHF.

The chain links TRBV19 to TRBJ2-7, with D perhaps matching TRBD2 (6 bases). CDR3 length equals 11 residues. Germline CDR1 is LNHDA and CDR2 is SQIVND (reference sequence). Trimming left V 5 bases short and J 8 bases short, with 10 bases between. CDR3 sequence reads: CASSLSGKQYF. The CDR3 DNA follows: TGTGCCAGTAGTCTTAGCGGTAAGCAGTACTTC.

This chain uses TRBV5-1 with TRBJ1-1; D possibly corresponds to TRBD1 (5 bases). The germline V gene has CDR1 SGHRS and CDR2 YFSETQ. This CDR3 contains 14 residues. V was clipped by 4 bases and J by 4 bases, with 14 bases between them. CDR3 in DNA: TGCGCCAGCAGCCGGGGGGAAGGTGGCACTGAAGCTTTCTTT. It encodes CASSRGEGGTEAFF.

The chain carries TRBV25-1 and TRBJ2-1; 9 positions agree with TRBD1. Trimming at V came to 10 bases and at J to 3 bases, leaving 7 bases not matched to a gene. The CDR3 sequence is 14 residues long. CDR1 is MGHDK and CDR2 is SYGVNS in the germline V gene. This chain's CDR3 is CATGGQGYYNEQFF. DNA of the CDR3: TGTGCCACCGGAGGACAGGGGTACTACAATGAGCAGTTCTTC.

The CDR3 sequence: CARSLGPLPGERYNEQFF. CDR3 in DNA: TGTGCCAGAAGCTTGGGGCCTCTTCCGGGGGAAAGGTACAATGAGCAGTTCTTC. The rearrangement uses TRBV5-3 and TRBJ2-1, with D tentatively TRBD2 (6 bases). TRBV5-3 is identified as an open reading frame with a role that is uncertain. The CDR3 extends over 18 amino acids. V dropped 0 bases and J dropped 4 bases, with 20 bases sitting between them.

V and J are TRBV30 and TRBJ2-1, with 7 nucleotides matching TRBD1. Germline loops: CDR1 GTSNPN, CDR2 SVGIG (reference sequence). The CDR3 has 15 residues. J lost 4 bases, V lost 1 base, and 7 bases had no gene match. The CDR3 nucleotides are TGTGCCTGGAGTGATATCCAGGGGGAATACAATGAGCAGTTCTTC. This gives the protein CAWSDIQGEYNEQFF.

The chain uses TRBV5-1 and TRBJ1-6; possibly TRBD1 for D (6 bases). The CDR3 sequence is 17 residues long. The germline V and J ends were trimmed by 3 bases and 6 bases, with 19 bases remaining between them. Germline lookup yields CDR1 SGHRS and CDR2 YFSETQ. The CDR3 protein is CASSSYRAPGINSPLHF. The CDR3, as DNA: TGCGCCAGCAGCTCCTACAGGGCGCCTGGGATTAATTCACCCCTCCACTTT.

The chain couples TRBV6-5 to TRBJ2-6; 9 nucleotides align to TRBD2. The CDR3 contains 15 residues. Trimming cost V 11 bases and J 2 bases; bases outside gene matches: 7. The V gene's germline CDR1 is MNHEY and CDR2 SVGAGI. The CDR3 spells CAARGGAAGANVLTF. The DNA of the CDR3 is TGTGCCGCGCGGGGGGGCGCTGCTGGGGCCAACGTCCTGACTTTC.

The CDR3 spells CASSVTVFGVGGYTF. For the CDR3, the DNA is TGTGCCAGCAGCGTCACAGTATTCGGGGTCGGTGGCTACACCTTC. This chain uses TRBV5-4 with TRBJ1-2; unclear D gene. V shed 4 bases and J shed 7 bases, with 20 bases lying between them. This CDR3 has 15 amino acids. Germline lookup yields CDR1 SGHNT and CDR2 YYREEE (reference sequence).

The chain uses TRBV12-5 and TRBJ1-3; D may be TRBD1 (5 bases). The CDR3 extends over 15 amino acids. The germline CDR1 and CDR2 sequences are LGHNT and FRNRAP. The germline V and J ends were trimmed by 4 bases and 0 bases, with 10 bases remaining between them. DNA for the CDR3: TGTGCTAGTGGTTATGTAGGGGCCTCTGGAAACACCATATATTTT. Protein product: CASGYVGASGNTIYF. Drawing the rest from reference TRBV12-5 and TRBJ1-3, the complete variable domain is DARVTQTPRHKVTEMGQEVTMRCQPILGHNTVFWYRQTMMQGLELLAYFRNRAPLDDSGMPKDRFSAEMPDATLATLKIQPSEPRDSAVYFCASGYVGASGNTIYFGEGSWLTVV.

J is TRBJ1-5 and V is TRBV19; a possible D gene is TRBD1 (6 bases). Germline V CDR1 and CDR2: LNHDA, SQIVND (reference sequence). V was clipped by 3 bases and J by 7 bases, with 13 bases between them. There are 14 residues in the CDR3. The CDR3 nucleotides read TGTGCCAGTAGTATTGGGGGGGGCGTCCAGCCCCAGCATTTT. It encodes CASSIGGGVQPQHF.

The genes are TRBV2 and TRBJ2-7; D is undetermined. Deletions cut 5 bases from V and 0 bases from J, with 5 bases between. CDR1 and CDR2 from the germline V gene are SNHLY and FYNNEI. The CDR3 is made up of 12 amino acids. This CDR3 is CASSRSSYEQYF. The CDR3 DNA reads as TGTGCCAGCAGTCGTAGCTCCTACGAGCAGTACTTC.

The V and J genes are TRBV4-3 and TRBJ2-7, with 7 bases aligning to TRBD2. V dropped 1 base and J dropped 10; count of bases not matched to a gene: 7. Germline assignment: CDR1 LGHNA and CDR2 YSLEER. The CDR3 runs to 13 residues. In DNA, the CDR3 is TGCGCCAGCAGCCAAGGTCTTAGCGGGCCCCAGTACTTC. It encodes CASSQGLSGPQYF.

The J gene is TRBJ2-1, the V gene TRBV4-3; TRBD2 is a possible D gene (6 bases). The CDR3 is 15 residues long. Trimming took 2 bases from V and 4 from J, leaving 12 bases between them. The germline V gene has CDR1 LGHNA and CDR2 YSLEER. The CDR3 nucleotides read TGCGCCAGCAGCCAAATGGCTAGCGAGTACAATGAGCAGTTCTTC. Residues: CASSQMASEYNEQFF.

The CDR3, as DNA: TGTGCCAGCAGCTTAGCGACCGGACAGGTCAACACCGGGGAGCTGTTTTTT. This gives the protein CASSLATGQVNTGELFF. The rearrangement joins TRBV7-8 to TRBJ2-2; 7 bases match TRBD1. The CDR3 extends over 17 amino acids. CDR1 and CDR2 from the germline V gene are SGHVS and FQNEAQ. V lost 0 bases and J lost 2; bases outside the gene matches: 6. Full variable domain (missing parts from reference TRBV7-8 and TRBJ2-2): GAGVSQSPRYKVAKRGQDVALRCDPISGHVSLFWYQQALGQGPEFLTYFQNEAQLDKSGLPSDRFFAERPEGSVSTLKIQRTQQEDSAVYLCASSLATGQVNTGELFFGEGSRLTVL.

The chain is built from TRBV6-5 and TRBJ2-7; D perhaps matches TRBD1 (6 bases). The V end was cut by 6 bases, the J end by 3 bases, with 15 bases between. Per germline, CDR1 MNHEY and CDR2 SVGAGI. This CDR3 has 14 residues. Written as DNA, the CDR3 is TGTGCCAGCAGCTACAGGGACACGGGCTACGAGCAGTACTTC. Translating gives CASSYRDTGYEQYF.

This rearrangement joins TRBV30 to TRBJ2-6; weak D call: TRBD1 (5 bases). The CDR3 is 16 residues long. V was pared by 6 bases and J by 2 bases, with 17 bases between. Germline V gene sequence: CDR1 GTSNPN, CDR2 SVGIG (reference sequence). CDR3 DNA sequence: TGTGCCTGCCCCAAGACCCAGGGCCCTGGGGCCAACGTCCTGACTTTC. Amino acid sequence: CACPKTQGPGANVLTF.

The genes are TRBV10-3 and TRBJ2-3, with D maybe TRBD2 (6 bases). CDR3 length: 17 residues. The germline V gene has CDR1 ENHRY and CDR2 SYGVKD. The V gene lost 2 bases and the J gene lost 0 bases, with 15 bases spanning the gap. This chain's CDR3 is CAISETLSGGSTDTQYF. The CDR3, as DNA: TGTGCCATCAGTGAGACCTTGTCAGGAGGGAGCACAGATACGCAGTATTTT.

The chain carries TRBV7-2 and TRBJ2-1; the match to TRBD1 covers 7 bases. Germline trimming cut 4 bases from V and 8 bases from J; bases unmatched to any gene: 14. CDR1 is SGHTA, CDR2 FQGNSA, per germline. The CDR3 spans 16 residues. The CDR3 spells CASSSWTGPGNHEQFF. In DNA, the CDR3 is TGTGCCAGCAGCTCTTGGACAGGCCCGGGCAACCATGAGCAGTTCTTC.